This T cell receptor (beta chain) was documented in a study of T cells expressing NK-cell markers. CDR3 size: 19 residues. Germline V gene lookup returns CDR1 MNHNS and CDR2 SASEGT. A 5'RACE template switching approach incorporating UMIs was used to make TCR beta cDNA. After re-calling the 5' RACE reads, TCRdb lists one entry per CDR3 protein, DNA absent. The repertoire table contains about 380,000 distinct CDR3 sequences. This sequence was found in a man aged 18-69 years in good health. The J gene is TRBJ2-7, the V gene TRBV6-1; TCRdb's assignment of TRBD2 cannot be checked, as there is no DNA. Sample: blood T cells: a sorted CD56 or NKG2C T cell subset, CD4+ or CD8+ T cells, or bulk PBMC T cells (not recorded which). The CDR3 loop reads CASSEPRMSGGGSPYEQYF.